This TCR beta chain was identified in a study of cytomegalovirus exposure and HLA in healthy donors. Background on the study: Sequencing of 180 million or so T cells in an earlier analysis found 120 million or so unique TCR beta sequences.

PCR used 60 Vbeta primers and 13 Jbeta primers. The repertoire was sequenced with immunoSEQ multiplex PCR; TCRdb's copy has only in-frame clones and lacks some. Here the sample spans more than 65,000 clones, 65% to 75% being singletons. Concerning this clone: Antigen unknown.

Study-level results: Altogether, around 160 TCR beta chains were recorded as cytomegalovirus-associated. Accurate prediction of HLA-A and HLA-B alleles (for most subjects) was reportedly achieved from TCR beta sequences.

The V and J ends lost 4 bases and 4 bases respectively, with 7 bases between them. Per germline, CDR1 SGHDN and CDR2 FVKESK. There are 12 residues in the CDR3. The chain links TRBV14 to TRBJ2-5; possible D gene TRBD1, 5 bases. Sample: PBMCs. The TCR was taken from a woman aged 55-70 years in good health and CMV-seropositive. Here the CDR3 DNA reads TGTGCCAGCAGCCTCCAGGGAGAGACCCAGTACTTC. Translated, it gives CASSLQGETQYF. Combining the CDR3 with reference TRBV14 and TRBJ2-5 gives the whole variable domain EAGVTQFPSHSVIEKGQTVTLRCDPISGHDNLYWYRRVMGKEIKFLLHFVKESKQDESGMPNNRFLAERTGGTYSTLKVQPAELEDSGVYFCASSLQGETQYFGPGTRLLVL.